This T cell receptor beta chain came from a study of cytomegalovirus exposure and HLA in healthy donors (dated by TCRdb to about 2017). Regarding the complete study: An earlier analysis of some 620 of the donors reported approximately 280 Gb of sequence data and approximately 120 million unique TCR beta sequences obtained from some 170 million T cells. Alongside the repertoire data, information on donor age, sex, ethnicity and CMV serostatus was compiled. A later genetic analysis took genome-wide SNP genotypes for about 55% of the roughly 700 donors and used that subset as a discovery cohort. Among the roughly 400 genotyped donors, about 85% belonged to the genetic ancestry cluster associated with self-reported Caucasian donors. Roughly 5 DR-DQ haplotypes were treated as single units for association and clustering because of strong linkage in the cohort. The study aimed to test whether cataloging public T cell receptors could reveal signatures of past pathogen exposure. Every discovery cohort repertoire had been produced on one sequencing platform. Typing coverage varied by locus: about 629-640 donors for A, B, C, DRB1 and DQB1; roughly 520 for DQA1; about 590 for DPA1; approximately 450 for DPB1. In addition to the first cohort of approximately 670 subjects, a separate validation cohort of 100 to 150 different subjects was used. The T cell repertoires of around 670 subjects were profiled by immunosequencing and related to cytomegalovirus serostatus. Rather than using new phenotypic data, the later analysis identified candidate immune exposures from TCR beta sequences and from how often those sequences occurred across donors. Class I and class II HLA loci were covered by the typing at four-digit resolution. High-throughput TCR immunosequencing, statistical association of individual TCRs with disease status, and machine learning were combined to predict cytomegalovirus infection status. Across 398 genotyped donors of the cohort, an average of roughly 250,000 unique TCR beta nucleotide sequences per donor were sequenced, and approximately 17% of those sequences were non-productive. A later analysis re-examined previously published TCR beta repertoires from about 670 donors and added high-resolution HLA genotyping to investigate patterns of TCR occurrence. To decide whether each TCR beta V gene segment behaved as functional or pseudogenic, an earlier analysis of 587 of the donors relied on high-throughput TCR beta sequencing. An early release covering about 600 HLA-typed donors comprised 250 to 350 gigabases of sequencing data and around 80 million unique TCR sequences. Beyond this particular receptor, the publication reports: Correlated functional status among segregating V segments might reflect linkage disequilibrium, but an unknown experimental factor could not be ruled out. This cohort had only TCR beta chains sequenced, and the lack of alpha or paired-chain data limited which features could be detected. At a false discovery rate of 0.05, a later analysis linked 15,000 to 20,000 TCR beta sequences to specific HLA alleles. Most CMV-associated TCR beta chains appeared to be HLA-restricted in a later analysis, and the HLA associations seemed to be driven largely by CMV exposure. The sequencing pipeline was judged likely to have produced a cluster of highly shared sequence variants as a technical artifact. The presence/absence analyses assumed that sequencing depth was roughly uniform across donors, and that assumption may not be true. A later genetic analysis reported fewer N-insertions in productive TCRs among donors in an Asian-associated ancestry cluster than the roughly 670-donor mean. When HLA alleles, especially DR and DQ, strongly co-occurred, attributing TCR associations to individual alleles was difficult. Because some donors lacked HLA typing at each locus, the association tests relied only on the typed subset. A further reported finding was that TCR beta sequences accurately predicted the HLA-A and HLA-B alleles for most subjects in the first cohort. A later genetic analysis associated a missense DCLRE1C variant with V-gene and J-gene trimming of TCR beta chains, and an independent cohort replicated the association. The authors suggested that the approach could potentially be extended to other disease states and immunological phenotypes. The classifier was reported to diagnose cytomegalovirus status with high specificity and sensitivity in both the original and validation cohorts. An earlier analysis of approximately 500 of the donors showed that most TCR beta V segments appeared in productive rearrangements either about 90% or about 30% of the time, which broadly matched IMGT annotations. Most TCR sequences were observed very rarely across donors, whereas some public TCRs were present in many individuals. According to a later analysis, parvovirus B19, influenza, CMV and Epstein-Barr virus appeared linked to several top co-occurrence clusters. Over 15 rarely observed V segments, including chromosome 9 orphons, were excluded from the earlier analysis of a few hundred of the donors because counts were too low. In a later analysis, HLA-associated TCR beta chains were found to be more clonally expanded and to have lower generation probabilities than equally common non-associated chains. According to a later analysis, TCR association rates differed among HLA loci, with DRB1 alleles showing the most associated TCRs and HLA-C alleles showing the fewest. A few of the identified cytomegalovirus-associated TCR beta chains were confirmed in vitro to be specific for cytomegalovirus antigens. CMV serostatus was the only immune exposure information available for the cohort. A total of some 180 TCR beta chains were listed by the study as associated with cytomegalovirus.

With respect to this clone: What antigen it recognizes has not been identified. Within one base of it there is no much larger clone, and no base qualities were kept.

In total, 500 to 700 healthy bone marrow donors made up the cohort. All cohort members were sampled while nominally healthy, although unrecorded immune exposures were likely present. The donor tested CMV seronegative, placing the donor among the 350 or so seronegative members of the cohort. A peripheral blood sample was collected from each donor, and TCR beta sequencing was performed on peripheral blood mononuclear cells. Genomic DNA extraction from the blood cell samples was performed with the Qiagen DNeasy Blood Extraction Kit. The library was generated by the immunoSEQ multiplex PCR assay. The multiplex PCR relied on a mix of 60 forward primers for TCR Vbeta segments and 13 reverse primers for TCR Jbeta segments. A multiplex PCR assay on genomic DNA amplified the CDR3 region of rearranged TCR beta genes. The Illumina HiSeq System was used to sequence the amplified TCR beta libraries as 87-base-pair reads. The authors' analysis ran thus. A later analysis tallied 75 million to 85 million unique TCR beta chains across the approximately 670 repertoires, and approximately 12 million of those chains were shared by two or more donors. To remove PCR and sequencing errors, raw reads were error-corrected and collapsed into unique sequences using a nearest-neighbor algorithm that merged closely related sequences. V, D and J gene segments were assigned by aligning CDR3 sequences to IMGT reference sequences. For a sequence to be retained, at least a six-nucleotide match to both a V gene segment and a J gene segment was required. A rearrangement was called productive if the CDR3 had no stop codons and remained in frame with V and J, and every other rearrangement was called non-productive. Following IMGT convention, CDR3 was defined as the stretch from the second conserved V-encoded cysteine to the conserved J-encoded phenylalanine. Sequences without an unambiguous match to a single V gene segment were excluded from the earlier analysis of almost 600 of the donors. In an earlier analysis of several hundred of the donors, a V segment was called functional when productive rearrangements were above 56.7%, and segregating when the standard deviation between donors exceeded 5%. To diagnose cytomegalovirus status from the catalog of TCR beta chain sequences, a statistical classification framework was built. In a later analysis, V and J genes were assigned by comparing TCR nucleotide sequences against IMGT/GENE-DB human TR gene sequences. In a later analysis, CDR3 sequences and most-parsimonious VDJ recombination scenarios were assigned using the TCRdist pipeline. In a later analysis, every TCR beta chain was defined by the combination of its CDR3 amino acid sequence and its V-gene family, and reads without a unique V-gene family were dropped. A later analysis removed 550 to 650 highly shared, low-generation-probability nucleotide sequences to deal with suspected cross-contamination and a sequencing artifact. For each public chain, a later analysis derived a clonal expansion index from normalized ranks of inferred template counts within each repertoire. Generation probabilities in a later analysis came from a VDJ recombination model fitted to out-of-frame rearrangements, and those results were checked against IGoR. Hypergeometric tests were used in a later analysis to score TCR-TCR, TCR-HLA and TCR-CMV co-occurrence, with a repertoire-size bias correction applied to the TCR pairs. A later analysis estimated false discovery rates by permuting HLA or CMV assignments 20 times. A later analysis grouped co-occurring TCRs with DBSCAN, adding TCRdist sequence similarity when clustering within HLA-allele-positive subsets. For co-occurrence clustering, repertoires with fewer than 30,000 or more than 120,000 public chains were excluded, along with 4 to 6 repertoires with anomalous nucleotide sharing. The source is immuneACCESS, and TCRdb retained only in-frame sequences with V and J called. Part of the clones is not carried over; for the studies checked, unresolved V genes explain less than half of this, and the remainder is unexplained. V and J calls and clone size are given by that table; D and trimming were obtained from the DNA. The sample includes fewer than 200,000 clones, with more than 65% observed a single time. In total, the top ten clones hold around 1.5% of the sample.

The receptor was derived from a male donor in good health and CMV-seronegative. The source material was PBMCs.

The CDR3 amino acid sequence is: CSVRVSIGNNEQFF. The bases read TGCAGCGTTCGGGTATCGATTGGCAACAATGAGCAGTTCTTC. The chain is assembled from TRBV29-1 and TRBJ2-1; no D gene can be assigned with confidence. Trimming takes 5 bases from V and 5 bases from J, and the germline ends sit 16 bases apart. For CDR1 and CDR2, the germline V gene lists SQVTM and ANQGSEA. The cysteine opens and the phenylalanine closes a CDR3 of 14 amino acids. The kept DNA is CDR3 alone, 42 bases in frame from the first base.